Below are 20 T cell receptor beta chains sequenced from a single sample in a study of T cell responses to AZD1222 COVID-19 vaccine. Data came from immunoSEQ multiplex PCR; TCRdb stores just in-frame clones and leaves some out. This table holds 90,000 to 110,000 clones, 88% found once. Sequenced material: peripheral blood, taken on day 0 of AZD1222 vaccination. The receptors originated from an adult in good health.

The chain carries TRBV2 and TRBJ2-5, with D tentatively TRBD2 (6 bases). CDR1 and CDR2 from the germline V gene are SNHLY and FYNNEI. This CDR3 spans 15 amino acids. Trimming shortened V by 2 bases and J by 0 bases, and 10 bases separated the two germline ends. The CDR3 region is CASSEPGEYQETQYF. CDR3 DNA sequence: TGTGCCAGCAGTGAACCGGGAGAGTACCAAGAGACCCAGTACTTC.

The genes are TRBV6-1 and TRBJ2-5, with TRBD2 matching 8 bases. CDR3 length equals 14 residues. Germline trimming cut 1 base from V and 5 bases from J; bases unmatched to any gene: 3. Looked up from germline, CDR1 is MNHNS and CDR2 is SASEGT. In DNA form, the CDR3 reads TGTGCCAGCAGTGAAGTAGCGGGAAGGGAGACCCAGTACTTC. Amino acid sequence: CASSEVAGRETQYF.

The chain combines TRBV11-2 with TRBJ2-2, with D perhaps TRBD1 or TRBD2 (5 bases each). The CDR3 is made up of 17 amino acids. Per the germline V gene, CDR1 is SGHAT and CDR2 is FQNNGV. Trimming cost V 5 bases and J 4 bases, with 20 bases left between them. CDR3: CASSLNLVGVITGELFF. CDR3 nucleotide sequence: TGTGCCAGCAGCCTGAATCTTGTGGGGGTCATCACCGGGGAGCTGTTTTTT. Based on the CDR3 plus reference TRBV11-2 and TRBJ2-2, the full variable domain is EAGVAQSPRYKIIEKRQSVAFWCNPISGHATLYWYQQILGQGPKLLIQFQNNGVVDDSQLPKDRFSAERLKGVDSTLKIQPAKLEDSAVYLCASSLNLVGVITGELFFGEGSRLTVL.

Only one count was recorded for this clone. The V call is TRBV7-3, the J call TRBJ1-1; 9 bases are shared with TRBD1. Germline CDR1 and CDR2: SGHTA and FQGTGA. V lost 5 bases to trimming and J lost 4 bases; unmatched junction nucleotides: 8. The CDR3 is made up of 15 amino acids. The CDR3 spells CASSTQGAGSTEAFF. CDR3 DNA sequence: TGTGCCAGCAGCACACAGGGGGCAGGAAGCACTGAAGCTTTCTTT.

This chain uses TRBV19 with TRBJ2-1, with TRBD2 identical over 10 bases. CDR3 length: 16 amino acids. The germline V gene encodes CDR1 LNHDA and CDR2 SQIVND (reference sequence). V shed 6 bases and J 7 bases; nucleotides not matched to a gene: 12. CDR3 nucleotide sequence: TGTGCCAGTAGAACACTACTAGCGGGATATCATAATGAGCAGTTCTTC. Translation gives CASRTLLAGYHNEQFF.

The J gene is TRBJ2-1, the V gene TRBV6-5, with no clear D. Trimming cost V 2 bases and J 7 bases, with 12 bases left between them. Germline CDR1 and CDR2: MNHEY and SVGAGI. The CDR3 is 14 amino acids. The CDR3 reads CASSYTPRLNEQFF. For the CDR3, the DNA is TGTGCCAGCAGTTACACTCCAAGGCTGAATGAGCAGTTCTTC.

CDR3 region: CASSRDPSWYQETQYF. The CDR3 DNA follows: TGTGCCAGTAGTAGGGACCCATCTTGGTACCAAGAGACCCAGTACTTC. The V and J genes are TRBV19 and TRBJ2-5, with D possibly called TRBD1 or TRBD2 (5 bases each). CDR3 size: 16 residues. Per the germline V gene, CDR1 is LNHDA and CDR2 is SQIVND (reference sequence). V lost 4 bases, J lost 0 bases, and 15 bases lay in between.

The rearrangement joins TRBV7-2 to TRBJ2-1, with TRBD2 matching over 12 bases. Germline V gene data show CDR1 as SGHTA and CDR2 as FQGNSA. This CDR3 contains 17 residues. Losses at the gene ends were 3 bases for V and 6 bases for J; bases not matched to a gene: 9. CDR3 sequence: CASSLWLAGGQANEQFF. The CDR3 nucleotides read TGTGCCAGCAGCTTGTGGCTAGCGGGAGGGCAAGCCAATGAGCAGTTCTTC.

The chain is built from TRBV19 and TRBJ2-3, with D hard to call. The CDR3 contains 15 residues. The germline V gene has CDR1 LNHDA and CDR2 SQIVND (reference sequence). Trimming removed 5 bases at V and 6 bases at J, with 18 bases between. As DNA, the CDR3 is TGTGCCAGTAGTCCCCAATTTGGAGTTTGGGATACGCAGTATTTT. It is translated as CASSPQFGVWDTQYF.

The V gene is TRBV29-1, the J gene TRBJ2-1, with 9 bases fitting TRBD1. The CDR3 totals 13 residues. With 6 bases clipped from V and 9 bases from J, the junction kept 9 bases outside the gene matches. Germline V gives CDR1 SQVTM, CDR2 ANQGSEA. The CDR3 spells CSVRDRDDGEQFF. The CDR3 DNA sequence: TGCAGCGTCCGGGACAGGGATGATGGTGAGCAGTTCTTC.

The rearrangement links TRBV10-3 to TRBJ1-1, with 10 bases matching TRBD1. V lost 2 bases to trimming and J lost 7 bases; unmatched junction nucleotides: 10. Germline V gene sequence: CDR1 ENHRY, CDR2 SYGVKD. CDR3 length: 16 amino acids. CDR3 amino acids: CAISEPGTGERFEAFF. In DNA, the CDR3 is TGTGCCATCAGTGAGCCGGGGACAGGGGAGCGATTTGAAGCTTTCTTT.

This clone was picked up a small number of times. CDR3: CASSLEVGRSSPLHF. In DNA, the CDR3 is TGTGCCAGCAGCCTAGAAGTAGGGCGTAGTTCACCCCTCCACTTT. The chain employs TRBV7-2 and TRBJ1-6, with D hard to call. This CDR3 is 15 amino acids long. From germline, CDR1 is SGHTA and CDR2 FQGNSA. Trimming took 5 bases from V and 9 from J, leaving 17 bases between them.

V gene TRBV6-6 combines with J gene TRBJ1-6; the D gene is possibly TRBD1 (5 bases). Trimming cost V 7 bases and J 7 bases, with 17 bases left between them. The CDR3 is 15 residues long. The germline V gene has CDR1 MNHNY and CDR2 SVGAGI (reference sequence). Written as DNA, the CDR3 is TGTGCCAGCACCACCTCTTCAGGGTCGAATTCACCCCTCCACTTT. Amino acid sequence: CASTTSSGSNSPLHF.

J is TRBJ2-7 and V is TRBV6-6, with D tentatively TRBD1 or TRBD2 (5 bases each). Trimming took off 7 bases at V and 2 bases at J, with 21 bases between the two ends. Germline values: CDR1 MNHNY, CDR2 SVGAGI (reference sequence). The CDR3 length is 16 residues. CDR3 coding DNA: TGTGCCAGCACAACCGGTTTGGGGCGGGCCCCCTACGAGCAGTACTTC. Encoded protein: CASTTGLGRAPYEQYF.

This sequence joins TRBV10-2 and TRBJ1-5; D unresolved. CDR1 is WSHSY, CDR2 SAAADI, per germline. This CDR3 comprises 14 residues. Trimming shortened V by 0 bases and J by 7 bases, and 10 bases separated the two germline ends. In nucleotides, the CDR3 is TGCGCCAGCAGTGAGTCCCCATGGGAACAGCCCCAGCATTTT. This sequence encodes CASSESPWEQPQHF.

The CDR3 bases are TGTGCCAGCAGCCAAGATCCTACGGACAGGGCGGGTGGCTACACCTTC. Translated, it gives CASSQDPTDRAGGYTF. The rearrangement joins TRBV4-2 to TRBJ1-2, with 8 bases identical to TRBD1. Losses at the gene ends were 0 bases for V and 7 bases for J; bases not matched to a gene: 10. The V gene's germline CDR1 is LGHNA and CDR2 YNFKEQ. The CDR3 consists of 16 residues.

This rearrangement joins TRBV25-1 to TRBJ2-1; no clear D gene. The CDR3 covers 14 residues. Trimming cost V 1 base and J 5 bases, with 9 bases left between them. The germline gives CDR1 MGHDK, CDR2 SYGVNS. This CDR3 reads CASSESRYHNEQFF. The CDR3, as DNA: TGTGCCAGCAGTGAATCGCGATACCACAATGAGCAGTTCTTC.

The genes are TRBV19 and TRBJ2-3, with D maybe TRBD2 (7 bases). The germline gives CDR1 LNHDA, CDR2 SQIVND (reference sequence). CDR3 length: 14 residues. V lost 6 bases to trimming and J lost 4 bases, with 14 bases between them. The chain's CDR3 is CASRRGREADTQYF. CDR3 bases: TGTGCCAGTAGGAGGGGGAGGGAGGCAGATACGCAGTATTTT.

As to this clone: Other DNA sequences in this specimen translate into the identical CDR3. CDR3 residues: CASSFAGAGNQPQHF. CDR3 DNA sequence: TGTGCCAGCAGCTTTGCGGGGGCCGGGAATCAGCCCCAGCATTTT. V and J are TRBV7-2 and TRBJ1-5; weak D call: TRBD1 (6 bases). CDR3 length: 15 residues. The germline V and J ends were trimmed by 3 bases and 4 bases, with 13 bases remaining between them. Germline lookup yields CDR1 SGHTA and CDR2 FQGNSA.

V usage is TRBV7-2 and J usage is TRBJ2-5; a possible D gene is TRBD2 (5 bases). This CDR3 region has 15 residues. Germline V CDR1 and CDR2: SGHTA, FQGNSA. Deletions cut 1 base from V and 2 bases from J, with 11 bases between. The CDR3 loop reads CASSLVVAGQETQYF. As DNA, the CDR3 is TGTGCCAGCAGCTTAGTAGTGGCGGGTCAAGAGACCCAGTACTTC. Filled out from reference TRBV7-2 and TRBJ2-5, the complete variable domain reads GAGVSQSPSNKVTEKGKDVELRCDPISGHTALYWYRQSLGQGLEFLIYFQGNSAPDKSGLPSDRFSAERTGGSVSTLTIQRTQQEDSAVYLCASSLVVAGQETQYFGPGTRLLVL.